Listed below are T cell receptor beta chains from one sample, sequenced in a study of cytomegalovirus exposure and HLA in healthy donors. Measured with immunoSEQ multiplex PCR; TCRdb has only the in-frame clones, and not every one. The sample lists some 100,000 clones, roughly 74% occurring once. Specimen: PBMCs. The receptors were gathered from a woman aged 35 to 49 in good health and CMV-seronegative. Both conserved end residues are part of each CDR3. The D gene is left open where the match is weak. Size is stated for part of the rows, as once, few or many counts, or as a class when the clone is expanded.

CDR3aa: CATSRDLLGGGNTIYF
CDR3nt: TGTGCCACCAGCAGAGATCTATTAGGGGGTGGAAACACCATATATTTT
v_gene: TRBV15
d_gene: -
abundance: -
j_gene: TRBJ1-3

CDR3aa: CASAIPRGGSYEQYF
CDR3nt: TGTGCCAGCGCAATTCCGCGGGGGGGCTCCTACGAGCAGTACTTC
v_gene: TRBV27
d_gene: TRBD2
abundance: -
j_gene: TRBJ2-7

CDR3aa: CASSLAGGEQFF
CDR3nt: TGTGCCAGCAGCTTAGCAGGAGGGGAGCAGTTCTTC
v_gene: TRBV7-9
d_gene: -
abundance: -
j_gene: TRBJ2-1

CDR3aa: CASSFEGDSYNEQFF
CDR3nt: TGTGCCAGCAGCTTTGAGGGTGACTCTTACAATGAGCAGTTCTTC
v_gene: TRBV7-3
d_gene: -
abundance: -
j_gene: TRBJ2-1

CDR3aa: CASSVLAGSGTGELFF
CDR3nt: TGTGCCAGCAGCGTCCTAGCGGGTAGTGGTACCGGGGAGCTGTTTTTT
v_gene: TRBV9
d_gene: TRBD2
abundance: -
j_gene: TRBJ2-2

CDR3aa: CASSQELLAGAGEQYF
CDR3nt: TGCGCCAGCAGCCAAGAGCTCCTAGCGGGAGCAGGCGAGCAGTACTTC
v_gene: TRBV4-1
d_gene: TRBD2
abundance: -
j_gene: TRBJ2-7

CDR3aa: CSVDRGPTGELFF
CDR3nt: TGCAGCGTTGATAGGGGGCCCACCGGGGAGCTGTTTTTT
v_gene: TRBV29-1
d_gene: TRBD1
abundance: -
j_gene: TRBJ2-2

CDR3aa: CASSLDSLAYEQYF
CDR3nt: TGTGCCAGTAGCCTCGACAGTCTGGCCTACGAGCAGTACTTC
v_gene: TRBV19
d_gene: -
abundance: -
j_gene: TRBJ2-7

CDR3aa: CASNFEGNYGYTF
CDR3nt: TGTGCCAGCAATTTTGAGGGTAACTATGGCTACACCTTC
v_gene: TRBV6-5
d_gene: -
abundance: once
j_gene: TRBJ1-2

CDR3aa: CASSLVADNEQFF
CDR3nt: TGTGCCAGCAGCTTAGTTGCAGACAATGAGCAGTTCTTC
v_gene: TRBV7-2
d_gene: -
abundance: few
j_gene: TRBJ2-1